This T cell receptor beta chain was identified in a study of shared clonotypes between healthy human individuals. The data were produced by immunoSEQ multiplex PCR, yet TCRdb's version contains in-frame clones alone and is incomplete. The sample holds 2 million to 2.5 million clones, about 90% seen once. In regard to this clone: Its cognate antigen is unknown.

Study findings and constraints: For naive CD4 cells, roughly 5.5% of clonotypes were shared across several donors. The authors sampled blood alone, and tissue repertoires likely differ. On the whole, naive subsets had larger estimated richness than memory subsets had.

This TCR was sampled from a man younger than 35 in good health. Some clones in this sample may be carry-over from other donors' samples. Sequences were obtained from naive CD4+ T cells from PBMCs. This sample's subset: CD45RA+ positively selected.

The CDR3 loop reads CASSPPQGRETQYF. CDR3 DNA: TGCGCCAGCAGCCCACCACAGGGGCGGGAGACCCAGTACTTC. The V gene is TRBV5-1, the J gene TRBJ2-5; 7 bases map to TRBD1. V lost 4 bases, J lost 5 bases, and 8 bases stayed unmatched. Germline CDR1 SGHRS, CDR2 YFSETQ. This CDR3 is 14 amino acids long.